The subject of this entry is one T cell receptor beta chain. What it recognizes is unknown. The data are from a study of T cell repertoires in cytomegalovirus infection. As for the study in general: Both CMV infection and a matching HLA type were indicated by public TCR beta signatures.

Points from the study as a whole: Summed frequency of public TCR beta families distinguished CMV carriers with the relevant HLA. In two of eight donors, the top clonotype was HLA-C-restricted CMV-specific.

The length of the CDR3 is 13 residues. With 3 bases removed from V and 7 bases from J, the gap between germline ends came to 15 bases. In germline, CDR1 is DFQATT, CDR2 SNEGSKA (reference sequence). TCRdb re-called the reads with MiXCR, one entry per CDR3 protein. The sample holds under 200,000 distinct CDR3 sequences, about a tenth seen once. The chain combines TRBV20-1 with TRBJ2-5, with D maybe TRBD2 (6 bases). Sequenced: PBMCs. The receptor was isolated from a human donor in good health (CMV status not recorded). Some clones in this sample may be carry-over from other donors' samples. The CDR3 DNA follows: TGCAGTGCTAGTTCGGGAGCGGTAGGGACCCAGTACTTC. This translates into CSASSGAVGTQYF.